This T cell receptor beta chain originates from a study of technical replicates of blood from several donors. V shed 9 bases and J 6 bases; nucleotides not matched to a gene: 20. CDR1 and CDR2 (germline): LNHDA, SQIVND (reference sequence). The CDR3 is made up of 17 amino acids. Data came from immunoSEQ multiplex PCR; TCRdb stores just in-frame clones and leaves some out. The data contain about 79,000 clones, more than 90% of them seen just once; the ten biggest clones take up roughly 0.37%. The specimen was T cells isolated from PBMCs. This receptor was obtained from a human donor in good health. Some clones in this sample may be carry-over from other donors' samples. The rearrangement joins TRBV19 to TRBJ1-1, with TRBD1 identical over 9 bases. CDR3 sequence: CASQAGTGTLGLSEAFF. CDR3 coding DNA: TGTGCCAGCCAGGCGGGGACAGGGACATTGGGACTGTCTGAAGCTTTCTTT. Full variable domain (outside the CDR3, taken from reference TRBV19 and TRBJ1-1): DGGITQSPKYLFRKEGQNVTLSCEQNLNHDAMYWYRQDPGQGLRLIYYSQIVNDFQKGDIAEGYSVSREKKESFPLTVTSAQKNPTAFYLCASQAGTGTLGLSEAFFGQGTRLTVV.